Given below is one T cell receptor beta chain in context. Assay: immunoSEQ multiplex PCR; the TCRdb copy retains only in-frame clones and omits some. The table has 650,000 to 750,000 clones, around 72% seen once; the top ten hold 1.5% to 2%. This sample is part of a study of shared clonotypes between healthy human individuals. The trim removed 4 bases at V and 5 bases at J, leaving 16 bases unmatched. The CDR3 extends over 17 amino acids. Germline CDR1 MDHEN, CDR2 SYDVKM. The chain links TRBV28 to TRBJ2-5; 7 nucleotides line up with TRBD2. The TCR originated in a woman in her twenties or thirties in good health. Input material: memory CD4+ T cells sorted from blood. Noted subset: CD45RA-negative fraction. In DNA form, the CDR3 reads TGTGCCAGCAGTTCCCCAGCCCCGGGACTGGGGGGGGAGACCCAGTACTTC. Protein product: CASSSPAPGLGGETQYF.